The text below deals with one T cell receptor beta chain. The protocol was immunoSEQ multiplex PCR, while the TCRdb copy is restricted to in-frame clones and leaves out a portion. The sample yields about 310,000 clones, 87% seen once. These data come from a study of blood T cell repertoires in COVID-19. Looking at the study overall: The study drew acute and convalescent COVID-19 samples from the United States, Italy and Spain.

Germline V gives CDR1 GTSNPN, CDR2 SVGIG (reference sequence). This CDR3 comprises 13 residues. J gave up 4 bases and V 8 bases, and 9 bases lay outside the gene matches. The genes are TRBV30 and TRBJ2-3, with 7 bases identical to TRBD1. Sequencing was carried out using peripheral blood. The clonotype was recovered from a man aged 45 to 65 with active or convalescent COVID-19. The CDR3 region is CAGNRQGADTQYF. The CDR3 coding sequence is TGTGCCGGGAACCGACAGGGAGCAGATACGCAGTATTTT. The complete variable domain, with remaining parts taken from reference TRBV30 and TRBJ2-3, reads SQTIHQWPATLVQPVGSPLSLECTVEGTSNPNLYWYRQAAGRGLQLLFYSVGIGQISSEVPQNLSASRPQDRQFILSSKKLLLSDSGFYLCAGNRQGADTQYFGPGTRLTVL.